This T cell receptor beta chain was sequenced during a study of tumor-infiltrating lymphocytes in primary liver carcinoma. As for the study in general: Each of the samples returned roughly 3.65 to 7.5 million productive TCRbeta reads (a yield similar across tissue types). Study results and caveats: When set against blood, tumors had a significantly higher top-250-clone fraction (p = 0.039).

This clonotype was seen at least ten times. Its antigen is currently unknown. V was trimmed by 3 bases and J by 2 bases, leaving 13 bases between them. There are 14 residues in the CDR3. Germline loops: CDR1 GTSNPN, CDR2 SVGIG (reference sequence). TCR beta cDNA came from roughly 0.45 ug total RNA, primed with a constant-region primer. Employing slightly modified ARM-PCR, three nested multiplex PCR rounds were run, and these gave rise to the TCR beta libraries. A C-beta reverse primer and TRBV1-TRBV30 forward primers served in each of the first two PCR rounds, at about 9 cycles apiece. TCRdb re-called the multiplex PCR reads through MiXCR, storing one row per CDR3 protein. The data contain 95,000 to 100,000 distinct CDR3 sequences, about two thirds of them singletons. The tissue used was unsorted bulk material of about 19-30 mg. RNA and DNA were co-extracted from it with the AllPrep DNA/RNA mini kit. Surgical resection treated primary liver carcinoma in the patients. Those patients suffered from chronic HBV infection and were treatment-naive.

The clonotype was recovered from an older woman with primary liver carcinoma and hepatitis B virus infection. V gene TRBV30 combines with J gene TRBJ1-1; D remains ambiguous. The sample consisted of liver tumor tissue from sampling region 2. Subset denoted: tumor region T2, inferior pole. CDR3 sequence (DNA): TGTGCCTGGAGGACCGGTTACAGCAACACTGAAGCTTTCTTT. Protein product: CAWRTGYSNTEAFF.